The rows below give T cell receptor beta chains drawn from one sample of a study of T cells after yellow fever vaccination. TCRdb redid the calling of the 5' RACE reads with MiXCR, one entry per CDR3 protein. Of about 340,000 distinct CDR3 sequences listed, around 13% are singletons. The material was CD4+ T cells sorted from PBMCs, obtained 15 days after the yellow fever booster vaccination. These receptors were collected from a man aged 18 to 30 who received the YFV17D yellow fever vaccine. The CDR3 runs from the conserved cysteine through the conserved F or W. D genes are given only for firm matches. Where a row states a size, it is once, few, many or the class of an expanded clone; other rows omit it.

v_gene,j_gene,abundance,d_gene,CDR3aa,CDR3nt
TRBV18,TRBJ1-2,NA,NA,CASSPGADGDGYTF,TGTGCCAGCTCACCAGGGGCAGACGGAGATGGCTACACCTTC
TRBV5-1,TRBJ1-3,NA,TRBD1,CASSPGQGPHFSGNTIYF,TGCGCCAGCAGCCCGGGACAGGGACCCCACTTCTCTGGAAACACCATATATTTT
TRBV20-1,TRBJ2-2,NA,NA,CSARDRLGPNTGELFF,TGCAGTGCTAGAGATAGACTGGGGCCGAACACCGGGGAGCTGTTTTTT
TRBV4-2,TRBJ2-7,NA,TRBD2,CASSQDLRRGGSHEQYF,TGTGCCAGCAGCCAAGATCTGCGGCGGGGGGGCTCCCACGAGCAGTACTTC
TRBV29-1,TRBJ2-7,NA,TRBD1,CSVCRDRGHEQYF,TGCAGCGTTTGCCGGGACAGGGGCCACGAGCAGTACTTC
TRBV29-1,TRBJ2-3,few,NA,CSVEDLSGWTTDTQYF,TGCAGCGTTGAAGATTTATCCGGTTGGACCACAGATACGCAGTATTTT
TRBV4-3,TRBJ1-5,few,NA,CASSQDLRGQGGDQPQHF,TGCGCCAGCAGCCAAGATTTACGGGGGCAAGGTGGAGATCAGCCCCAGCATTTT
TRBV4-3,TRBJ2-5,NA,NA,CASSQDETRALKTQYF,TGCGCCAGCAGCCAAGATGAAACTAGGGCGTTAAAGACCCAGTACTTC
TRBV10-3,TRBJ1-3,NA,NA,CAIEAGSRNTIYF,TGTGCCATAGAAGCGGGGAGTAGAAACACCATATATTTT
TRBV7-3,TRBJ2-2,NA,NA,CASSSPSGELFF,TGTGCCAGCAGCTCTCCTTCCGGGGAGCTGTTTTTT
TRBV6-2/TRBV6-3,TRBJ1-1,few,TRBD1,CASSTTGQNTEAFF,TGTGCCAGCAGTACGACAGGGCAGAACACTGAAGCTTTCTTT
TRBV7-2,TRBJ2-4,NA,NA,CASSGSGGEAKNIQYF,TGTGCCAGCAGCGGTTCGGGTGGCGAGGCCAAAAACATTCAGTACTTC
TRBV7-2,TRBJ1-6,NA,NA,CASSFPPGRRDSPLHF,TGTGCCAGCAGCTTTCCGCCCGGGCGCCGGGATTCACCCCTCCACTTT
TRBV4-2,TRBJ1-5,NA,TRBD1,CASSPRTGPNQPQHF,TGTGCCAGCAGCCCTAGGACAGGCCCTAATCAGCCCCAGCATTTT
TRBV20-1,TRBJ2-3,few,TRBD2,CSARDSGPSGGITDTQYF,TGCAGTGCTAGAGATTCGGGGCCTAGCGGGGGGATCACAGATACGCAGTATTTT
TRBV6-5,TRBJ1-4,NA,NA,CASSYSWGEGEKLFF,TGTGCCAGCAGTTACTCTTGGGGGGAGGGAGAAAAACTGTTTTTT
TRBV11-2,TRBJ2-3,NA,TRBD1,CASSPQGVGDTQYF,TGTGCCAGCAGCCCTCAGGGGGTGGGAGATACGCAGTATTTT
TRBV18,TRBJ1-2,few,TRBD1,CASSPEGQGGNYGYTF,TGTGCCAGCTCACCGGAGGGACAGGGGGGGAACTATGGCTACACCTTC
TRBV7-8,TRBJ1-1,many,NA,CASSLMANQGRSGTEAFF,TGTGCCAGCAGCTTAATGGCAAACCAGGGAAGGTCTGGAACTGAAGCTTTCTTT
TRBV11-2,TRBJ1-1,NA,NA,CASSLVAQEAFF,TGTGCCAGCAGCTTAGTTGCGCAAGAAGCTTTCTTT
TRBV6-5,TRBJ2-5,few,TRBD2,CASSLGLAFETQYF,TGTGCCAGCAGTCTGGGACTAGCCTTCGAGACCCAGTACTTC
TRBV15,TRBJ2-1,NA,TRBD1,CATSREDRAGNEQFF,TGTGCCACCAGCAGAGAGGACAGGGCGGGTAATGAGCAGTTCTTC
TRBV29-1,TRBJ1-5,many,NA,CSVGGGNQPQHF,TGCAGCGTTGGGGGGGGAAATCAGCCCCAGCATTTT
TRBV5-1,TRBJ1-3,NA,TRBD1,CASRLGQGAIPGNTIYF,TGCGCCAGCAGACTAGGACAGGGGGCTATTCCCGGAAACACCATATATTTT
TRBV6-5,TRBJ1-3,few,NA,CASSPGMNTIYF,TGTGCCAGCAGTCCAGGGATGAACACCATATATTTT
TRBV4-2,TRBJ2-1,NA,NA,CASSQGQTSYNEQFF,TGTGCCAGCAGCCAAGGACAGACCTCCTACAATGAGCAGTTCTTC
TRBV6-6,TRBJ2-5,NA,NA,CASSYPGLTKETQYF,TGTGCCAGCAGTTACCCCGGCCTGACTAAGGAGACCCAGTACTTC
TRBV7-3,TRBJ2-5,few,NA,CASSLGLGPQETQYF,TGTGCCAGCAGCTTGGGACTTGGTCCCCAAGAGACCCAGTACTTC
TRBV7-9,TRBJ2-2,NA,NA,CASRYDRNTGELFF,TGTGCCAGCAGATATGACAGAAACACCGGGGAGCTGTTTTTT
TRBV7-9,TRBJ1-4,many,NA,CASSSEGLVGEKLFF,TGTGCCAGCAGCTCTGAGGGACTGGTTGGAGAAAAACTGTTTTTT
TRBV7-2,TRBJ2-7,many,TRBD1,CASSLGDRAYYEQYF,TGTGCCAGCAGCTTAGGGGACAGGGCGTACTACGAGCAGTACTTC
TRBV18,TRBJ2-5,NA,NA,CASSPGAGTETQYF,TGTGCCAGCTCACCAGGGGCAGGGACGGAGACCCAGTACTTC